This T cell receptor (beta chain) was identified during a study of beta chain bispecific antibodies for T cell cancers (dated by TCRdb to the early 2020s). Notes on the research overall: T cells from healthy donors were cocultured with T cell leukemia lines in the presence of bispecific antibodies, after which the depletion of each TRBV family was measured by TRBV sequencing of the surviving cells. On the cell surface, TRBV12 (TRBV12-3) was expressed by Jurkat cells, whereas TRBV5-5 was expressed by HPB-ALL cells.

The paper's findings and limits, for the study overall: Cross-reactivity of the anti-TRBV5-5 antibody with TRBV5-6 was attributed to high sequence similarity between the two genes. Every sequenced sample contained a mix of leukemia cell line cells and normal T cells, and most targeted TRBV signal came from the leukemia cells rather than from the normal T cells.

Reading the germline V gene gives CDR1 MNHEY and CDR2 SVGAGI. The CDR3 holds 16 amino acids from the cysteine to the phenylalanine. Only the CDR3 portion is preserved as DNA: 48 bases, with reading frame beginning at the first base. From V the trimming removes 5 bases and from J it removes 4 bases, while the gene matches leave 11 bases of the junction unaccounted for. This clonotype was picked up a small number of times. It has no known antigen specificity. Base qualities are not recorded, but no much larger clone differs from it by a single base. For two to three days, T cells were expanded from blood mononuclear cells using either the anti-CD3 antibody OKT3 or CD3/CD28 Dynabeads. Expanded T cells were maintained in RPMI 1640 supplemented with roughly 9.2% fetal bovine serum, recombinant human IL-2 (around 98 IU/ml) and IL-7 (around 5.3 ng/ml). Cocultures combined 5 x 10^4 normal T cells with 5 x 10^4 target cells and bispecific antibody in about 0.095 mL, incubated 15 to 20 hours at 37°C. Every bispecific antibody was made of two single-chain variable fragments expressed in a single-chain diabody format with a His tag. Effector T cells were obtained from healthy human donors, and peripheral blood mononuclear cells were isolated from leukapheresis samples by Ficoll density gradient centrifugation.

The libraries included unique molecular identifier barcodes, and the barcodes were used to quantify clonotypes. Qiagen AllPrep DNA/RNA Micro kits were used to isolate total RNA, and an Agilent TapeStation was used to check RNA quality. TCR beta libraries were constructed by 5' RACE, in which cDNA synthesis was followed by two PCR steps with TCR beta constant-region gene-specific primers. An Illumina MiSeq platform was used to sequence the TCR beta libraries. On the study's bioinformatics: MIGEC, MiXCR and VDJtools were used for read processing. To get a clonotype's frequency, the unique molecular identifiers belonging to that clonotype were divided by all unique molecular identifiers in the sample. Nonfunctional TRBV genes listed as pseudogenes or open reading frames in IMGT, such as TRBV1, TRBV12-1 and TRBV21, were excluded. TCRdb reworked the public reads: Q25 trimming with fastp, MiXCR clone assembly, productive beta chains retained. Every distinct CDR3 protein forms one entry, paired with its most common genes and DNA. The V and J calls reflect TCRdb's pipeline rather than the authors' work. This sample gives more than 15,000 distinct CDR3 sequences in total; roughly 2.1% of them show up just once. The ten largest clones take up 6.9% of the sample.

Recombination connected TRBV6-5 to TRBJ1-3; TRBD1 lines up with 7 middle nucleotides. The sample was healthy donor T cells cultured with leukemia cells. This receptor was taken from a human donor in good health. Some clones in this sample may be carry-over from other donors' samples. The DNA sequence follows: TGTGCCAGCAGTCAAATTGACAGGGCTGGAGGAAACACCATATATTTT. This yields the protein CASSQIDRAGGNTIYF.